This T cell receptor (beta chain) was obtained from a study of blood T cells in healthy people across ages. General study results and limits: Naive and antigen-experienced cells could not be conclusively compared, given unsorted PBMCs. Fewer expanded clones and more diversity marked long-lived versus aged donors.

PCR was performed a second time for about 7 to 11 cycles using a sample-barcoded 5' primer and a J-beta primer mix. TCRdb re-analysed the 5' RACE reads in MiXCR, keeping a single row per CDR3 protein. The sample contains some 850,000 distinct CDR3 sequences, about a quarter of which appear only once. With respect to this clonotype: Antigen unknown.

This CDR3 comprises 15 residues. CDR1 SGHDN and CDR2 FVKESK come from the germline V gene. The same data also went into a second study, on T cells of mothers and their children. According to that study: Donation was provided by three healthy Caucasian mothers along with their six children. Mothers and children who were related shared slightly more overlap than unrelated pairs, but not significantly more.

This clonotype originated in a boy aged 10-17 years in good health. The sequencing sample was made of blood. The chain links TRBV14 to TRBJ2-1; 7 bases are a match to TRBD1. The J call may be faulty, since TRBJ2-5 better matches the DNA end. The CDR3 DNA sequence: TGTGCCAGCAGCCAAGGGACAGGCCTTGGGGCGACCCAGTACTTC. This sequence encodes CASSQGTGLGATQYF.